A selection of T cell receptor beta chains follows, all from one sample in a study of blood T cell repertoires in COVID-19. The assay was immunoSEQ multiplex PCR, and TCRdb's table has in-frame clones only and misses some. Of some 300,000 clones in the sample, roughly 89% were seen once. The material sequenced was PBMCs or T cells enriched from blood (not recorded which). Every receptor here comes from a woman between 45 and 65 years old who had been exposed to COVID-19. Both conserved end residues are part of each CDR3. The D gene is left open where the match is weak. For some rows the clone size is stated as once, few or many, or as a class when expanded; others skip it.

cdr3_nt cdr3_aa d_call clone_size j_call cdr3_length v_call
TGCGCCAGCAGCTTACGGACTAGCTCGGAGACCCAGTACTTC CASSLRTSSETQYF TRBD2 . TRBJ2-5 14 TRBV5-1
TGTGCCAGCAGTTCCCTAGGAGGGGCCAACTATGGCTACACCTTC CASSSLGGANYGYTF . . TRBJ1-2 15 TRBV28
TGTGCCAGCAGTGTACAGCAAACCGGGACAGGAAGCTATGGCTACACCTTC CASSVQQTGTGSYGYTF TRBD1 . TRBJ1-2 17 TRBV6-1
TGCGCCAGCAGCCAGGGGGGGGACACCTACACAGATACGCAGTATTTT CASSQGGDTYTDTQYF . . TRBJ2-3 16 TRBV4-1
TGTGCCAGCAGCCCCCGACAGGGGAAGGCTCGGCATGGCTACACCTTC CASSPRQGKARHGYTF TRBD1 . TRBJ1-2 16 TRBV3-1/TRBV3-2
TGTGCCAGCAGCCAGACAGGGGCGGGCGAGCAGTACTTC CASSQTGAGEQYF TRBD1 . TRBJ2-7 13 TRBV3-1/TRBV3-2
TGTGCCAGCTCGGGTGTGTGGTACGAGCAGTACTTC CASSGVWYEQYF . . TRBJ2-7 12 TRBV6-5
TGTGCCAGCAGTGAAACGGGGGAATCCCATCAGCCCCAGCATTTT CASSETGESHQPQHF . once TRBJ1-5 15 TRBV2
TGTGCCAGCAGCTTACCGACTAGCGGGGCCACAGATACGCAGTATTTT CASSLPTSGATDTQYF TRBD2 . TRBJ2-3 16 TRBV7-2
TGTGCCAGCAGTGATGAAGGAGCAGTTCTTACCACTGAAGCTTTCTTT CASSDEGAVLTTEAFF . . TRBJ1-1 16 TRBV2
TGTGCCAGCAGCCCCTACACAGGGGGCTCCTCCTACGAGCAGTACTTC CASSPYTGGSSYEQYF TRBD1 . TRBJ2-7 16 TRBV4-2
TGTGCCAGCAGCTTCACATCCTTGTCGGGGGAGGAGACCCAGTACTTC CASSFTSLSGEETQYF . . TRBJ2-5 16 TRBV11-2
TGTGCCAGCAGCTTAGGCCGGGGGGCAGCCAAAAACATTCAGTACTTC CASSLGRGAAKNIQYF . . TRBJ2-4 16 TRBV13
TGTGCCAGCAGCTTGGGCCCAGGCAGCTCTGGAAACACCATATATTTT CASSLGPGSSGNTIYF . . TRBJ1-3 16 TRBV5-8
TGTGCGTCGGGGTCCCTTCATGAAAAACTGTTTTTT CASGSLHEKLFF . . TRBJ1-4 12 TRBV6-5
TGTGCCAGCAGCCCCCCGGGGGAACGGGAGCAGTTCTTC CASSPPGEREQFF . . TRBJ2-1 13 TRBV7-2
TGTGCCAGCAGCGCCACTAGCGGGGGGGCATCGGAGCAGTTCTTC CASSATSGGASEQFF TRBD2 . TRBJ2-1 15 TRBV7-9
TGTGCCAGCAGTCCAAACAGGGGTATGCAGCCCCAGCATTTT CASSPNRGMQPQHF TRBD1 . TRBJ1-5 14 TRBV7-8
TGCGCCAGCAGCAAGGGACTAGCGGGGCGTACCCAAGAGACCCAGTACTTC CASSKGLAGRTQETQYF TRBD2 . TRBJ2-5 17 TRBV10-1
TGTGCCAGCAGTTTAAATGGCGGGGGGGCCTACGAGCAGTACTTC CASSLNGGGAYEQYF TRBD2 . TRBJ2-7 15 TRBV27
TGCGCCAGCAGCCAAGATCGCGGGGCAGGCCCTTGGAACACCATATATTTT CASSQDRGAGPWNTIYF . few TRBJ1-3 17 TRBV4-1
TGTGCCAGCAGCCCTATGGGACAGGGGGCCGATCAGCCCCAGCATTTT CASSPMGQGADQPQHF TRBD1 . TRBJ1-5 16 TRBV5-5
TGTGCCAGTAGTACCCGACAGGGGCGGAACAATGAAAAACTGTTTTTT CASSTRQGRNNEKLFF TRBD1 . TRBJ1-4 16 TRBV19
TGCGCCAGCAGGCACCCTGGGCGGGGGACAGGGGTCACAGATACGCAGTATTTT CASRHPGRGTGVTDTQYF TRBD1 . TRBJ2-3 18 TRBV23-1
TGTGCCAGCAGTAATTATTTCCCCGGGGAGCTGTTTTTT CASSNYFPGELFF . once TRBJ2-2 13 TRBV2
TGTGCCAGCAGTTTAAAACTCTACACCGGGGAGCTGTTTTTT CASSLKLYTGELFF . . TRBJ2-2 14 TRBV28
TGTGCCAGCAGCGTAGAGGGGTCCACAGGGGGTCACAATGAGCAGTTCTTC CASSVEGSTGGHNEQFF TRBD1 once TRBJ2-1 17 TRBV9
TGTGCCAGCAGCTACCCGACAGTCGATAATTCACCCCTCCACTTT CASSYPTVDNSPLHF . once TRBJ1-6 15 TRBV4-2
TGTGCCAGCAGCCCCCGGGACAGGAACACCGGGGAGCTGTTTTTT CASSPRDRNTGELFF TRBD1 . TRBJ2-2 15 TRBV7-2
TGCGCCAGCAGCCAAGTACAGGGCTCCGGAAACACCATATATTTT CASSQVQGSGNTIYF . . TRBJ1-3 15 TRBV4-1
TGTGCCAGCAGCTCGACAGGGGGCTCCTACGAGCAGTACTTC CASSSTGGSYEQYF TRBD1 . TRBJ2-7 14 TRBV7-6
TGTGCCAGCAGCGTAGACTGGAGCGGGGGGTCAGATACGCAGTATTTT CASSVDWSGGSDTQYF TRBD2 . TRBJ2-3 16 TRBV9
TGTGCCAGCTCTTCGGCGGGGGTGGGTGAAAAACTGTTTTTT CASSSAGVGEKLFF . . TRBJ1-4 14 TRBV28
TGTGCCAGTAGTATAGGCGTAATGGACACTGAAGCTTTCTTT CASSIGVMDTEAFF . . TRBJ1-1 14 TRBV19
TGTGCCAGCAGCTTGGTCACTTCAGGGATCTATGGCTACACCTTC CASSLVTSGIYGYTF . . TRBJ1-2 15 TRBV5-4
TGTGCCAGCCTGGGAGGGCTAGCTGACCAAGAGACCCAGTACTTC CASLGGLADQETQYF TRBD2 . TRBJ2-5 15 TRBV19